Included here is one TCR beta chain sequence, with context. This entry comes from a study of CD8 T cells in Susac syndrome. V trimming: 2 bases; J trimming: 2 bases; junction bases outside the gene matches: 6. The germline V gene has CDR1 MNHNS and CDR2 SASEGT. This CDR3 is built from 15 residues. Random hexamers served to reverse transcribe roughly 0.45 to 1 ug RNA. TCRdb processed the immunoSEQ multiplex PCR reads anew with MiXCR; each CDR3 protein has one entry. The sample records roughly 180,000 distinct CDR3 sequences, roughly 95% being singletons. The clonotype originates from a human donor in good health. The sequenced sample consisted of CD4+ T cells from PBMCs. This chain links TRBV6-1 with TRBJ2-7; 7 bases align to TRBD1. CDR3 region: CASSENRGLAYEQYF. The CDR3 coding sequence is TGTGCCAGCAGTGAAAACAGGGGCCTTGCCTACGAGCAGTACTTC.